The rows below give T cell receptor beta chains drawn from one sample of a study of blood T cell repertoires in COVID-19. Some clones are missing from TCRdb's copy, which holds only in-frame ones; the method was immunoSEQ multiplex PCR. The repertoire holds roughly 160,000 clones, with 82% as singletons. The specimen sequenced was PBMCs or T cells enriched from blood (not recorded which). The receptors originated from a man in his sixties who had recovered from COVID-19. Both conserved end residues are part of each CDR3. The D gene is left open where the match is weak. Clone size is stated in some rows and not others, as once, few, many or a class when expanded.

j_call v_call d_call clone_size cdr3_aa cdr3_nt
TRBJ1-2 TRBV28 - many CASTSGNYGYTF TGTGCCAGCACCTCGGGGAACTATGGCTACACCTTC
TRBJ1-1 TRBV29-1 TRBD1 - CSVRDREGTEAFF TGCAGCGTCCGGGACAGGGAAGGCACTGAAGCTTTCTTT
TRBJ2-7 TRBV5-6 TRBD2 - CASSLAAIAGRYEQYF TGTGCCAGCAGCTTGGCCGCAATAGCGGGGCGCTACGAGCAGTACTTC
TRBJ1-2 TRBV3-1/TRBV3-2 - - CASSQDGQNYGYTF TGTGCCAGCAGCCAAGACGGACAGAACTATGGCTACACCTTC
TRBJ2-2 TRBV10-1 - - CASSEARTGELFF TGCGCCAGCAGTGAAGCGCGGACCGGGGAGCTGTTTTTT
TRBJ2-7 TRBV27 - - CASSYTSQGYEQYF TGTGCCAGCAGTTACACCTCCCAGGGTTACGAGCAGTACTTC
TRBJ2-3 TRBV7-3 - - CASSFQGSTDTQYF TGTGCCAGCAGCTTTCAGGGAAGCACAGATACGCAGTATTTT
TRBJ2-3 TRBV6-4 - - CASGRDSGDTQYF TGTGCCAGCGGGCGGGACTCCGGAGATACGCAGTATTTT
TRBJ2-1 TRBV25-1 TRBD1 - CASSDTTGSYNEQFF TGTGCCAGCAGTGACACGACAGGGTCTTACAATGAGCAGTTCTTC
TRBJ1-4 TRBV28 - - CASSPPGGRNEKLFF TGTGCCAGCAGTCCCCCGGGGGGCAGGAATGAAAAACTGTTTTTT
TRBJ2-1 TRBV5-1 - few CASSFRAGRSYNEQFF TGCGCCAGCAGCTTTAGAGCGGGCCGCTCCTACAATGAGCAGTTCTTC
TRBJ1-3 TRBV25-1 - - CATTEGLTSGNTIYF TGTGCCACCACAGAGGGTTTAACGTCTGGAAACACCATATATTTT
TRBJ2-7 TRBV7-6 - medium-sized CASSLDLRQDEQYF TGTGCCAGCAGCTTAGATCTGCGACAGGACGAGCAGTACTTC
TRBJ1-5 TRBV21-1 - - CASSKKVPGVKGNQPQHF TGTGCCAGCAGCAAAAAGGTCCCAGGGGTTAAGGGCAATCAGCCCCAGCATTTT
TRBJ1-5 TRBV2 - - CASSLSDSHSNQPQHF TGTGCCAGCAGTCTTTCGGACAGTCATAGCAATCAGCCCCAGCATTTT